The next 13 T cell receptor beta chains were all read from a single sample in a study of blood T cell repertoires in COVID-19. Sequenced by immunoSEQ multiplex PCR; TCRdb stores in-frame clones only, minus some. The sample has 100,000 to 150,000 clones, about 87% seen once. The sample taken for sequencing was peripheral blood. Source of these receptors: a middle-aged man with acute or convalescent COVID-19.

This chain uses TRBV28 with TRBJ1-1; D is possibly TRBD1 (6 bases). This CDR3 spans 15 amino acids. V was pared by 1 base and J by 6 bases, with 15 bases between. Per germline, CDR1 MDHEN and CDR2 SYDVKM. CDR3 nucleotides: TGTGCCAGCAGTTTATTAGGCAGGGGCGGCGCTGAAGCTTTCTTT. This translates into CASSLLGRGGAEAFF. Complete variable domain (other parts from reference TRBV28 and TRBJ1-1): DVKVTQSSRYLVKRTGEKVFLECVQDMDHENMFWYRQDPGLGLRLIYFSYDVKMKEKGDIPEGYSVSREKKERFSLILESASTNQTSMYLCASSLLGRGGAEAFFGQGTRLTVV.

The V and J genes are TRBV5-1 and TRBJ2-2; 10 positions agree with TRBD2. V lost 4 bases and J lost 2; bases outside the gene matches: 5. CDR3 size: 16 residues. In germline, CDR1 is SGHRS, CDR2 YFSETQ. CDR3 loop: CASSPRTSGNTGELFF. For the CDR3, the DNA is TGCGCCAGCAGCCCCCGGACTAGCGGAAACACCGGGGAGCTGTTTTTT.

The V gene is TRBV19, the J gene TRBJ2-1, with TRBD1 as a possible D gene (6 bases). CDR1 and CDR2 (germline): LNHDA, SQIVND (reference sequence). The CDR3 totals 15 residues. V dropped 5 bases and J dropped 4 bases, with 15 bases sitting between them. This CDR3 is CASSRTGLAYNEQFF. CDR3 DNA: TGTGCCAGTAGTCGCACAGGGTTGGCTTACAATGAGCAGTTCTTC.

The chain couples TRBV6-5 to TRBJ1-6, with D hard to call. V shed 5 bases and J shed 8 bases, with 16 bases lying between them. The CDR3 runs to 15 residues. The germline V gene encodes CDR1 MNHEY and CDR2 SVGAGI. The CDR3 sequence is CASSPLIPRYSPLHF. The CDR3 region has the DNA TGTGCCAGCAGTCCGCTAATCCCTCGATATTCACCCCTCCACTTT.

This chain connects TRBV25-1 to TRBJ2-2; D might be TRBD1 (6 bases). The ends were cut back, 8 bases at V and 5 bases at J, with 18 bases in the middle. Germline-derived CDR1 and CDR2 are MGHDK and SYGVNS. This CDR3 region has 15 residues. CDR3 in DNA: TGTGCCAGCTCCAGGACAGCTTGGGGAACCGGGGAGCTGTTTTTT. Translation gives CASSRTAWGTGELFF.

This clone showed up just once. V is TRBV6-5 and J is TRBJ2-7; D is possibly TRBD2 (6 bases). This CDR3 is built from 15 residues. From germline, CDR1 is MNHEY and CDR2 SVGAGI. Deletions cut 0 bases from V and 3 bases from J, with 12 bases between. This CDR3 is CASSYSKGGVYEQYF. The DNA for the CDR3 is TGTGCCAGCAGTTACTCGAAAGGCGGGGTCTACGAGCAGTACTTC.

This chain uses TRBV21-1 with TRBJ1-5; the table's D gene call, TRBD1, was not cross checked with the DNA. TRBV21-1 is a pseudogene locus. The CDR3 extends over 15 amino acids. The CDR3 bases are TGTGCCAGCAGCAAAAGAGGGGGCGTGCGTCAGCCCCAGCATTTT. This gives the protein CASSKRGGVRQPQHF.

The CDR3 DNA reads TGTGCCATCAGTGGGGGGGGCCAGTCTATATTGAATGGCTACACCTTC. It yields the protein CAISGGGQSILNGYTF. The rearrangement uses TRBV10-3 and TRBJ1-2; tentatively, D is TRBD1 (6 bases). The germline V gene encodes CDR1 ENHRY and CDR2 SYGVKD. Trimming left V 4 bases short and J 6 bases short, with 21 bases between. The CDR3 loop spans 16 amino acids.

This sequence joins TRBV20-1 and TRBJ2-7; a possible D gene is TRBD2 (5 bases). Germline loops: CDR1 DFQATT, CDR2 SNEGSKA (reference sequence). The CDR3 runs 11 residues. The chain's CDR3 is CRPTGSGEQYF. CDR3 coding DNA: TGCAGACCCACGGGGAGTGGCGAGCAGTACTTC.

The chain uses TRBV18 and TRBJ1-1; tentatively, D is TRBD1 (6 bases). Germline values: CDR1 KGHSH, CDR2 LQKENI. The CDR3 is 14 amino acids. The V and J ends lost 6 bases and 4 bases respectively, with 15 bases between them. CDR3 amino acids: CASSQAQGPTEAFF. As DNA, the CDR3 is TGTGCCAGCTCCCAAGCACAGGGACCCACTGAAGCTTTCTTT.

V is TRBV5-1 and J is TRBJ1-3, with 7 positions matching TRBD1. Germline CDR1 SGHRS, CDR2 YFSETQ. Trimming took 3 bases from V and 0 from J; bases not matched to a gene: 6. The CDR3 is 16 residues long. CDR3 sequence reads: CASSSSGGNSGNTIYF. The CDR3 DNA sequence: TGCGCCAGCAGCTCTTCAGGGGGGAACTCTGGAAACACCATATATTTT.

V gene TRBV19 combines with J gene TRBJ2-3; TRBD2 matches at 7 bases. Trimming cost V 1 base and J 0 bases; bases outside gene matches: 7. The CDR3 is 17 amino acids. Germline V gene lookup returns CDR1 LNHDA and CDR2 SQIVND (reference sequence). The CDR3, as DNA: TGTGCCAGTAGTATAGTAGGGGCGGGAGTGAGCACAGATACGCAGTATTTT. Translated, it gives CASSIVGAGVSTDTQYF.

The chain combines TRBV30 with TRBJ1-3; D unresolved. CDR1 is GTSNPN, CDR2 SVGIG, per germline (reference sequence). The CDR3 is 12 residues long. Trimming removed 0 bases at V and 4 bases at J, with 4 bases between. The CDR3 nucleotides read TGTGCCTGGAGTGTACAAGGAAACACCATATATTTT. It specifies CAWSVQGNTIYF. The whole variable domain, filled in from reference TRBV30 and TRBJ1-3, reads SQTIHQWPATLVQPVGSPLSLECTVEGTSNPNLYWYRQAAGRGLQLLFYSVGIGQISSEVPQNLSASRPQDRQFILSSKKLLLSDSGFYLCAWSVQGNTIYFGEGSWLTVV.